The 22 T cell receptor beta chains reported below all come from one sample, sequenced in a study of cytomegalovirus exposure and HLA in healthy donors. The PCR ran on 60 Vbeta and 13 Jbeta primers. The data were produced by immunoSEQ multiplex PCR, yet TCRdb's version contains in-frame clones alone and is incomplete. Among 250,000 to 350,000 clones listed, 72% were seen once. The sequencing sample was made of PBMCs. These receptor sequences come from a female donor in good health and CMV-seronegative.

This chain joins TRBV7-9 and TRBJ2-2; D might be TRBD2 (6 bases). Germline V gene data show CDR1 as SEHNR and CDR2 as FQNEAQ (reference sequence). Trimming took 3 bases from V and 1 from J, leaving 12 bases between them. The CDR3 has 16 amino acids. The CDR3 here is CASSFDGGRNTGELFF. CDR3 coding DNA: TGTGCCAGCAGCTTCGATGGAGGGAGGAACACCGGGGAGCTGTTTTTT.

The gene calls are TRBV7-4 and TRBJ2-6, with D unclear. V was cut by 0 bases and J by 2 bases, with 26 bases left in between. The CDR3 runs 22 residues. CDR1 is SGHVT, CDR2 SQSDAQ, per germline. This chain's CDR3 is CASSLALTIYINGRTGANVLTF. In DNA form, the CDR3 reads TGTGCCAGCAGCTTAGCGCTAACGATATATATCAACGGCAGGACTGGGGCCAACGTCCTGACTTTC.

Concerning this clone itself: Distinct nucleotide sequences in the sample also encode this CDR3. The chain joins TRBV18 to TRBJ1-1; no definite D call. Trimming left V 2 bases short and J 2 bases short, with 6 bases between. Germline CDR1 KGHSH, CDR2 LQKENI. CDR3 length equals 13 residues. CDR3 region: CASSPNRNTEAFF. The CDR3 nucleotides read TGTGCCAGCTCACCAAACAGAAACACTGAAGCTTTCTTT.

A word on this clone: Its ends do not fully match the called genes, so a read error is possible. V gene TRBV5-1 combines with J gene TRBJ2-7, with 10 bases that match TRBD1. The length of the CDR3 is 16 residues. Germline V gives CDR1 SGHRS, CDR2 YFSETQ. The CDR3 coding sequence is TGCGCCAGCAGCTCTCGACAGGGGGCTAAACTTGACGAGCAGCACTTC. Translating gives CASSSRQGAKLDEQHF.

This clone was seen a handful of times. This sequence joins TRBV5-6 and TRBJ2-5, with 7 bases that match TRBD1. Germline values: CDR1 SGHDT, CDR2 YYEEEE. Losses at the gene ends were 4 bases for V and 5 bases for J; bases not matched to a gene: 8. The CDR3 contains 14 residues. Written as DNA, the CDR3 is TGTGCCAGCAGCCTGTGGACGGGACAGGAGACCCAGTACTTC. Its protein product is CASSLWTGQETQYF.

The chain uses TRBV15 and TRBJ1-2; 9 bases match TRBD1. V was clipped by 4 bases and J by 8 bases; unmatched bases: 8. Germline CDR1 LNHNV, CDR2 YYDKDF (reference sequence). The CDR3 spans 14 residues. CDR3 loop: CATSINRGPLGYTF. The CDR3 DNA follows: TGTGCCACCAGCATAAACAGGGGGCCTCTCGGCTACACCTTC. Full variable domain (outside the CDR3, taken from reference TRBV15 and TRBJ1-2): DAMVIQNPRYQVTQFGKPVTLSCSQTLNHNVMYWYQQKSSQAPKLLFHYYDKDFNNEADTPDNFQSRRPNTSFCFLDIRSPGLGDTAMYLCATSINRGPLGYTFGSGTRLTVV.

This clone was observed a handful of times. The V call is TRBV30, the J call TRBJ1-3; no clear D. The CDR3 has 14 amino acids. V was shortened by 4 bases and J by 0 bases, with 10 bases between the two germline ends. Germline V gene data show CDR1 as GTSNPN and CDR2 as SVGIG (reference sequence). The CDR3 protein is CAWTPTGSGNTIYF. The DNA of the CDR3 is TGTGCCTGGACCCCGACTGGCTCTGGAAACACCATATATTTT.

The chain couples TRBV6-1 to TRBJ2-2; TRBD2 matches at 8 bases. The CDR3 consists of 18 residues. The trim removed 2 bases at V and 3 bases at J, leaving 11 bases unmatched. Germline lookup yields CDR1 MNHNS and CDR2 SASEGT. As DNA, the CDR3 is TGTGCCAGCAGTGAAATGATGGGTCTAGCGGGCTACACCGGGGAGCTGTTTTTT. It specifies CASSEMMGLAGYTGELFF.

This clone was seen once. The J gene is TRBJ2-7, the V gene TRBV2, with 9 positions matching TRBD2. Per the germline V gene, CDR1 is SNHLY and CDR2 is FYNNEI. This CDR3 has 22 amino acids. The V and J ends lost 7 bases and 2 bases, in that order; junction bases with no gene match: 30. The CDR3 loop is CASNPREASGTVLSIGPYEQYF. Here the CDR3 DNA reads TGTGCCAGCAACCCCCGGGAGGCTAGCGGGACGGTCCTATCTATCGGCCCCTACGAGCAGTACTTC.

In this sample, this clone turned up a few times. The gene calls are TRBV19 and TRBJ2-7; a possible D gene is TRBD2 (5 bases). The CDR3 contains 14 residues. V was clipped by 3 bases and J by 0 bases, with 9 bases between them. Germline V gives CDR1 LNHDA, CDR2 SQIVND (reference sequence). DNA of the CDR3: TGTGCCAGTAGTATCGGGGTCGGCTCCTACGAGCAGTACTTC. This gives the protein CASSIGVGSYEQYF. Full variable domain (outside the CDR3, taken from reference TRBV19 and TRBJ2-7): DGGITQSPKYLFRKEGQNVTLSCEQNLNHDAMYWYRQDPGQGLRLIYYSQIVNDFQKGDIAEGYSVSREKKESFPLTVTSAQKNPTAFYLCASSIGVGSYEQYFGPGTRLTVT.

This rearrangement joins TRBV18 to TRBJ2-7; D is unresolved. The germline CDR1 and CDR2 sequences are KGHSH and LQKENI. The CDR3 consists of 14 residues. V shed 1 base and J shed 7 bases, with 14 bases lying between them. CDR3: CASSPQTRSPEQYF. CDR3 coding DNA: TGTGCCAGCTCACCACAGACTCGATCTCCGGAGCAGTACTTC.

The rearrangement links TRBV7-8 to TRBJ2-5; 9 positions agree with TRBD1. The CDR3 extends over 17 amino acids. V shed 2 bases and J 2 bases; nucleotides not matched to a gene: 9. Germline V CDR1 and CDR2: SGHVS, FQNEAQ. CDR3 sequence (DNA): TGTGCCAGCAGCTTAAGTGGGGACAGGGAGCTACAAGAGACCCAGTACTTC. It translates to CASSLSGDRELQETQYF.

CDR3 sequence: CASSPSGESYEQYF. In DNA form, the CDR3 reads TGTGCCAGCAGTCCCTCGGGGGAGAGCTACGAGCAGTACTTC. The chain employs TRBV27 and TRBJ2-7; the D gene is possibly TRBD2 (6 bases). V lost 5 bases, J lost 3 bases, and 14 bases lay in between. Germline V gives CDR1 MNHEY, CDR2 SMNVEV (reference sequence). The CDR3 sequence is 14 residues long.

The chain has TRBV7-2 and TRBJ1-4; D perhaps matches TRBD1 (5 bases). The CDR3 runs 15 residues. The V and J ends lost 5 bases and 11 bases respectively, with 21 bases between them. Germline lookup yields CDR1 SGHTA and CDR2 FQGNSA. CDR3 in DNA: TGTGCCAGCAGCAACGCGGGGGGAGTGCCGGGGAAACTGTTTTTT. Protein product: CASSNAGGVPGKLFF.

This chain joins TRBV4-1 and TRBJ2-7; D might be TRBD1 (6 bases). The V gene lost 6 bases and the J gene lost 0 bases, with 21 bases spanning the gap. The germline CDR1 and CDR2 sequences are MGHRA and YSYEKL. This CDR3 has 17 residues. The CDR3 sequence is CASSLGPGQTNSYEQYF. CDR3 DNA: TGCGCCAGCAGTCTGGGCCCCGGACAGACGAACTCCTACGAGCAGTACTTC.

The chain couples TRBV7-9 to TRBJ2-3; D unresolved. Germline V CDR1 and CDR2: SEHNR, FQNEAQ (reference sequence). The CDR3 spans 15 residues. V was clipped by 6 bases and J by 4 bases, with 17 bases between them. In DNA, the CDR3 is TGTGCCAGCAGAGTGCCTGGTCACTTTTCAGATACGCAGTATTTT. Amino acid sequence: CASRVPGHFSDTQYF.

This rearrangement joins TRBV5-1 to TRBJ2-5, with D maybe TRBD2 (6 bases). Looked up from germline, CDR1 is SGHRS and CDR2 is YFSETQ. There are 14 residues in the CDR3. V dropped 2 bases and J dropped 2 bases, with 10 bases sitting between them. The CDR3 region is CASSLTSSQETQYF. In DNA form, the CDR3 reads TGCGCCAGCAGCTTAACTAGCAGTCAAGAGACCCAGTACTTC.

The chain is built from TRBV28 and TRBJ2-1, with TRBD2 identical over 10 bases. Losses at the gene ends were 2 bases for V and 7 bases for J; bases not matched to a gene: 5. Per germline, CDR1 MDHEN and CDR2 SYDVKM. This CDR3 contains 15 residues. The CDR3 DNA reads TGTGCCAGCAGTTTAATAGCGGGAGGTCAAAATGAGCAGTTCTTC. It is translated as CASSLIAGGQNEQFF.

V and J are TRBV7-2 and TRBJ2-7; D not certain. The germline V gene encodes CDR1 SGHTA and CDR2 FQGNSA. Trimming cost V 2 bases and J 2 bases, with 7 bases left between them. The length of the CDR3 is 13 residues. CDR3 DNA: TGTGCCAGCAGCTTATTTTCTACCTACGAGCAGTACTTC. Residues: CASSLFSTYEQYF.

The chain has TRBV18 and TRBJ2-5; unclear D gene. Germline V gives CDR1 KGHSH, CDR2 LQKENI. The V end lost 6 bases, the J end lost 7 bases, and 15 bases lay between the germline ends. CDR3 length: 13 amino acids. In nucleotides, the CDR3 is TGTGCCAGCTCGCCCCTTGACTTGGGGACCCAGTACTTC. Its protein product is CASSPLDLGTQYF.

As for this clone: One junction end does not reproduce the germline sequence, and a read error may be involved. The V gene is TRBV2, the J gene TRBJ2-5, with 9 nucleotides matching TRBD2. Germline-derived CDR1 and CDR2 are SNHLY and FYNNEI. The CDR3 extends over 11 amino acids. The CDR3 here is CASREAGGAYF. CDR3 DNA sequence: TGTGCCAGCAGGGAAGCGGGAGGTGCCTACTTC.

This clone was picked up one time. The J gene is TRBJ2-1, the V gene TRBV27; TRBD2 aligns across 8 bases. The CDR3 runs to 15 residues. Trimming at V came to 5 bases and at J to 9 bases, leaving 12 bases not matched to a gene. Germline loops: CDR1 MNHEY, CDR2 SMNVEV (reference sequence). The CDR3 is CASSIREGLLPEQFF. The CDR3 coding sequence is TGTGCCAGCAGTATCCGGGAGGGCCTTCTTCCTGAGCAGTTCTTC.